A single sample is the source of the 16 T cell receptor beta chains below, sequenced in a study of monozygotic twins with cystic fibrosis. Assay: immunoSEQ multiplex PCR; the TCRdb copy retains only in-frame clones and omits some. Seen here are over 20,000 clones, less than 95% observed once, and the top ten hold approximately 0.28%. The sample consisted of blood. The source is a girl aged 2 to 10 with cystic fibrosis.

The chain employs TRBV4-1 and TRBJ1-2; 7 bases are a match to TRBD1. The ends lost 5 bases at V and 7 bases at J; junction bases unmatched: 10. The germline V gene has CDR1 MGHRA and CDR2 YSYEKL. The CDR3 extends over 14 amino acids. CDR3 residues: CASSILGGQSGYTF. The DNA of the CDR3 is TGCGCCAGCAGCATTTTAGGGGGACAGAGTGGCTACACCTTC.

The rearrangement uses TRBV28 and TRBJ2-7; D not resolved. CDR3 size: 15 residues. The ends were cut back, 6 bases at V and 4 bases at J, with 19 bases in the middle. Germline V gene data show CDR1 as MDHEN and CDR2 as SYDVKM. Written as DNA, the CDR3 is TGTGCCAGCAGGTTACAATCCCCGCTACGATACGAGCAGTACTTC. This sequence encodes CASRLQSPLRYEQYF.

The chain links TRBV6-5 to TRBJ1-2; 7 bases are shared with TRBD1. CDR3 size: 13 residues. Germline lookup yields CDR1 MNHEY and CDR2 SVGAGI. V dropped 5 bases and J dropped 5; count of bases not matched to a gene: 5. As DNA, the CDR3 is TGTGCCAGCAGTCGGGACAGCGAGTATGGCTACACCTTC. This encodes CASSRDSEYGYTF.

The chain carries TRBV7-2 and TRBJ2-2; D is uncertain. There are 13 residues in the CDR3. CDR1 SGHTA and CDR2 FQGNSA come from the germline V gene. V was pared by 3 bases and J by 3 bases, with 5 bases between. CDR3 coding DNA: TGTGCCAGCAGCTTGGTAGACACCGGGGAGCTGTTTTTT. This encodes CASSLVDTGELFF.

The genes are TRBV13 and TRBJ1-1; D not resolved. V was pared by 0 bases and J by 0 bases, with 8 bases between. The CDR3 has 15 amino acids. The germline CDR1 and CDR2 sequences are PRHDT and FYEKMQ (reference sequence). This CDR3 reads CASSLGSRMNTEAFF. DNA for the CDR3: TGTGCCAGCAGCTTAGGGTCGCGCATGAACACTGAAGCTTTCTTT.

This clone appeared a single time. This rearrangement joins TRBV20-1 to TRBJ2-7, with D hard to call. V dropped 1 base and J dropped 3 bases, with 4 bases sitting between them. Germline assignment: CDR1 DFQATT and CDR2 SNEGSKA (reference sequence). This CDR3 is built from 11 residues. The CDR3 DNA follows: TGCAGTGCTAGAGGCTACTACGAGCAGTACTTC. This sequence encodes CSARGYYEQYF.

This clone was counted between two and nine times. This sequence joins TRBV19 and TRBJ1-3, with TRBD1 matching over 7 bases. Germline V gene lookup returns CDR1 LNHDA and CDR2 SQIVND (reference sequence). The CDR3 covers 16 residues. V lost 9 bases to trimming and J lost 8 bases; unmatched junction nucleotides: 19. The CDR3 DNA is TGTGCCAGGCGGGACAGTTACGTTTCCCCGGCGGACACCATATATTTT. Its protein product is CARRDSYVSPADTIYF.

The V call is TRBV19, the J call TRBJ1-5, with unresolved D. Trimming left V 5 bases short and J 7 bases short, with 12 bases between. This CDR3 contains 13 residues. Per germline, CDR1 LNHDA and CDR2 SQIVND (reference sequence). This chain's CDR3 is CASSFDIVQPQHF. CDR3 DNA: TGTGCCAGTAGTTTCGACATAGTCCAGCCCCAGCATTTT. Combining the CDR3 with reference TRBV19 and TRBJ1-5 gives the whole variable domain DGGITQSPKYLFRKEGQNVTLSCEQNLNHDAMYWYRQDPGQGLRLIYYSQIVNDFQKGDIAEGYSVSREKKESFPLTVTSAQKNPTAFYLCASSFDIVQPQHFGDGTRLSIL.

The chain has TRBV19 and TRBJ2-3; 11 nucleotides line up with TRBD2. Germline lookup yields CDR1 LNHDA and CDR2 SQIVND (reference sequence). The CDR3 is 14 residues long. The ends lost 6 bases at V and 4 bases at J; junction bases unmatched: 3. DNA of the CDR3: TGTGCCAGTAGCGGACTAGCGGGTGCAGATACGCAGTATTTT. It codes for CASSGLAGADTQYF.

The chain recombines TRBV7-2 with TRBJ2-5; 7 bases fit TRBD1. V trimming: 1 base; J trimming: 5 bases; junction bases outside the gene matches: 7. The CDR3 loop spans 15 amino acids. The germline V gene has CDR1 SGHTA and CDR2 FQGNSA. The CDR3 region has the DNA TGTGCCAGCAGCTTAGGAGGGGGCGTTTCGGAGACCCAGTACTTC. This sequence encodes CASSLGGGVSETQYF.

This clone showed up just once. The chain is built from TRBV10-2 and TRBJ1-2; D ambiguous. Trimming removed 2 bases at V and 7 bases at J, with 14 bases between. The germline V gene has CDR1 WSHSY and CDR2 SAAADI. This CDR3 is built from 14 residues. The CDR3 sequence is CASSEPGTTGGYTF. The CDR3 DNA reads TGCGCCAGCAGTGAGCCGGGAACCACGGGTGGCTACACCTTC.

DNA of the CDR3: TGTGCCAGCAGTGAATCAGGGTTGAATGAAAAACTGTTTTTT. This translates into CASSESGLNEKLFF. The V gene is TRBV25-1, the J gene TRBJ1-4; the D gene is possibly TRBD1 (5 bases). The V and J ends lost 1 base and 5 bases respectively, with 8 bases between them. The length of the CDR3 is 14 residues. CDR1 MGHDK and CDR2 SYGVNS come from the germline V gene. The variable domain in full, completed from reference TRBV25-1 and TRBJ1-4, reads EADIYQTPRYLVIGTGKKITLECSQTMGHDKMYWYQQDPGMELHLIHYSYGVNSTEKGDLSSESTVSRIRTEHFPLTLESARPSHTSQYLCASSESGLNEKLFFGSGTQLSVL.

The chain has TRBV30 and TRBJ2-1; 9 bases line up with TRBD2. Germline V gene data show CDR1 as GTSNPN and CDR2 as SVGIG (reference sequence). V trimming: 3 bases; J trimming: 6 bases; junction bases outside the gene matches: 6. There are 14 residues in the CDR3. Here the CDR3 DNA reads TGTGCCTGGAGCCGCGGGGGGGCCTCCAATGAGCAGTTCTTC. Protein: CAWSRGGASNEQFF.

The chain recombines TRBV7-8 with TRBJ1-1; D may be TRBD1 (5 bases). Trimming took 0 bases from V and 1 from J, leaving 15 bases between them. Germline CDR1 and CDR2: SGHVS and FQNEAQ. The CDR3 is made up of 17 amino acids. DNA for the CDR3: TGTGCCAGCAGCTTAGCGGGAGTCAGGGCGAGGAACACTGAAGCTTTCTTT. Protein product: CASSLAGVRARNTEAFF.

The V call is TRBV7-9, the J call TRBJ1-2, with D perhaps matching TRBD1 (5 bases). The CDR3 spans 14 residues. In germline, CDR1 is SEHNR, CDR2 FQNEAQ (reference sequence). Trimming shortened V by 6 bases and J by 8 bases, and 19 bases separated the two germline ends. The CDR3 here is CASSPESDSRGYTF. The CDR3 nucleotides are TGTGCCAGCAGTCCCGAATCTGACAGCAGGGGCTACACCTTC.

This clone appeared a single time. The V and J genes are TRBV20-1 and TRBJ1-2, with D possibly being TRBD1 (6 bases). Per the germline V gene, CDR1 is DFQATT and CDR2 is SNEGSKA (reference sequence). This CDR3 has 11 amino acids. The ends were cut back, 3 bases at V and 8 bases at J, with 10 bases in the middle. For the CDR3, the DNA is TGCAGTGCTAGGAACAGGGTAGGCTACACCTTC. Translation: CSARNRVGYTF.